This T cell receptor beta chain emerged from a study of control samples from healthy donors and cancer patients. The data were produced by immunoSEQ multiplex PCR, yet TCRdb's version contains in-frame clones alone and is incomplete. The sample yields around 140,000 clones, more than 80% seen once. Germline CDR1 and CDR2: KGHSH and LQKENI. The CDR3 has 13 residues. Germline trimming cut 2 bases from V and 4 bases from J; bases unmatched to any gene: 1. Sequenced material: blood. The clonotype originates from a man aged 40-50 years in good health. This chain links TRBV18 with TRBJ2-7, with 8 bases lining up with TRBD1. CDR3 DNA: TGTGCCAGCTCACCAGGGACAGGATACGAGCAGTACTTC. Protein: CASSPGTGYEQYF.